The 10 T cell receptor beta chains below were found in one sample sequenced in a study of blood T cell repertoires in COVID-19. TCRdb's table, derived via immunoSEQ multiplex PCR, lists solely in-frame clones and lacks some. The profile shows 300,000 to 350,000 clones, around nine tenths of them singletons. Sequenced sample: peripheral blood. These receptors were taken from a woman in her 70s with COVID-19, enrolled during active disease.

V usage is TRBV19 and J usage is TRBJ1-4; 7 bases match TRBD1. Germline CDR1 LNHDA, CDR2 SQIVND (reference sequence). V trimming: 6 bases; J trimming: 0 bases; junction bases outside the gene matches: 4. The CDR3 loop spans 15 amino acids. The CDR3 here is CASSVDRATNEKLFF. The CDR3 bases are TGTGCCAGTAGCGTAGACAGGGCAACTAATGAAAAACTGTTTTTT.

The V call is TRBV27, the J call TRBJ2-2, with 8 positions matching TRBD1. CDR3 size: 15 residues. Germline loops: CDR1 MNHEY, CDR2 SMNVEV (reference sequence). V shed 6 bases and J 6 bases; nucleotides not matched to a gene: 9. CDR3 DNA: TGTGCCAGCAGCCCTGGACAGGGAAGGCCCGGGGAGCTGTTTTTT. It encodes CASSPGQGRPGELFF.

This clone showed up just once. This chain connects TRBV30 to TRBJ1-1; no reliable D call. This CDR3 spans 14 amino acids. V gave up 1 base and J gave up 4 bases, with 13 bases separating them. The germline CDR1 and CDR2 sequences are GTSNPN and SVGIG (reference sequence). The CDR3 here is CAWSGGGTLTEAFF. The CDR3 nucleotides are TGTGCCTGGAGTGGAGGCGGAACCCTCACTGAAGCTTTCTTT.

Notes on this clone: One end of the junction varies from germline; a read error may be responsible. The chain recombines TRBV6-5 with TRBJ2-7; 10 bases line up with TRBD1. This CDR3 has 12 amino acids. Per germline, CDR1 MNHEY and CDR2 SVGAGI. CDR3 protein: CASSYSGTGENF. The CDR3 DNA follows: TGTGCCAGCAGTTACTCAGGGACAGGGGAAAACTTC.

The rearrangement uses TRBV9 and TRBJ2-7; weak D call: TRBD1 (5 bases). The CDR3 is 15 residues long. CDR1 is SGDLS and CDR2 is YYNGEE in the germline V gene. Trimming shortened V by 3 bases and J by 3 bases, and 16 bases separated the two germline ends. The CDR3 region is CASSEHSRGFYEQYF. The CDR3 bases are TGTGCCAGCAGCGAGCACTCTAGGGGCTTCTACGAGCAGTACTTC. The whole variable domain, remainder taken from reference TRBV9 and TRBJ2-7, is DSGVTQTPKHLITATGQRVTLRCSPRSGDLSVYWYQQSLDQGLQFLIQYYNGEERAKGNILERFSAQQFPDLHSELNLSSLELGDSALYFCASSEHSRGFYEQYFGPGTRLTVT.

V gene TRBV2 combines with J gene TRBJ1-1; tentatively, D is TRBD1 (6 bases). CDR3 length equals 13 residues. Germline assignment: CDR1 SNHLY and CDR2 FYNNEI. V gave up 4 bases and J gave up 8 bases, with 14 bases separating them. CDR3 region: CASSVDSRSEAFF. The CDR3 DNA reads TGTGCCAGCAGTGTGGACAGTCGCTCGGAAGCTTTCTTT.

V gene TRBV6-5 combines with J gene TRBJ2-5; D perhaps matches TRBD1 (6 bases). The ends were cut back, 2 bases at V and 2 bases at J, with 9 bases in the middle. Germline CDR1 MNHEY, CDR2 SVGAGI. The CDR3 is 14 residues long. CDR3 bases: TGTGCCAGCAGTTACAGCCAGGGGCAAGAGACCCAGTACTTC. It yields the protein CASSYSQGQETQYF.

This CDR3 reads CASSHGQGVNQPQHF. The CDR3 DNA is TGTGCCAGCAGCCATGGACAGGGGGTCAATCAGCCCCAGCATTTT. The chain joins TRBV7-9 to TRBJ1-5, with 10 bases that match TRBD1. The CDR3 length is 15 residues. Germline CDR1 and CDR2: SEHNR and FQNEAQ (reference sequence). The junction had 4 bases not matched to a gene; V was cut back by 5 bases and J by 3 bases.

The genes are TRBV15 and TRBJ2-2; D gene ambiguous. Per the germline V gene, CDR1 is LNHNV and CDR2 is YYDKDF (reference sequence). CDR3 length equals 16 residues. Trimming stripped 0 bases from V and 3 bases from J, with 11 bases between. CDR3 sequence (DNA): TGTGCCACCAGCAGAGATGGGCAGAAGTACACCGGGGAGCTGTTTTTT. It yields the protein CATSRDGQKYTGELFF.

The chain carries TRBV7-3 and TRBJ1-2, with 7 bases matching TRBD1. The CDR3 length is 17 residues. Germline V gene lookup returns CDR1 SGHTA and CDR2 FQGTGA. The V gene end was trimmed by 3 bases and the J gene end by 7 bases; junction bases not matched to a gene: 17. In nucleotides, the CDR3 is TGTGCCAGCAGCTTGGACTCTCCGGGACAGTCCTTCGGTGGCTACACCTTC. This gives the protein CASSLDSPGQSFGGYTF.